This TCR beta chain was sequenced in a study of T cell changes during pregnancy in multiple sclerosis. Libraries were prepared by immunoSEQ multiplex PCR; TCRdb keeps only in-frame clonotypes and omits some of them. The sample consists of under 80,000 clones, roughly 89% of them appearing once. Germline CDR1 LGHNA, CDR2 YNFKEQ. Trimming at V came to 0 bases and at J to 4 bases, leaving 7 bases not matched to a gene. This CDR3 region has 16 residues. The chain has TRBV4-2 and TRBJ1-2; the match to TRBD1 covers 8 bases. The sample was peripheral blood, taken after pregnancy. This sequence originates from a female donor in good health, enrolled as a control in a pregnancy study. The CDR3 sequence is CASSQDSGGPLYGYTF. The CDR3 region has the DNA TGTGCCAGCAGCCAAGATTCAGGGGGCCCCCTCTATGGCTACACCTTC.